This TCR beta chain was obtained from a study of neoadjuvant nivolumab and ipilimumab in lung cancer. Sequenced by immunoSEQ multiplex PCR; TCRdb stores in-frame clones only, minus some. Altogether 25,000 to 35,000 clones are present, about nine tenths being singletons, with the ten largest covering about 5%. The germline gives CDR1 ENHRY, CDR2 SYGVKD. CDR3 length equals 12 residues. With V trimmed by 8 bases and J by 6 bases, 7 bases remained unmatched. Sequencing was performed on peripheral blood, taken after neoadjuvant nivolumab, alone or with ipilimumab, at or shortly before surgery. The chain recombines TRBV10-3 with TRBJ2-7, with 7 nucleotides matching TRBD2. The TCR originated in an adult with non-small cell lung cancer. CDR3 amino acids: CAILKTGGEQYF. The CDR3 coding sequence is TGTGCCATCCTTAAGACGGGGGGCGAGCAGTACTTC.